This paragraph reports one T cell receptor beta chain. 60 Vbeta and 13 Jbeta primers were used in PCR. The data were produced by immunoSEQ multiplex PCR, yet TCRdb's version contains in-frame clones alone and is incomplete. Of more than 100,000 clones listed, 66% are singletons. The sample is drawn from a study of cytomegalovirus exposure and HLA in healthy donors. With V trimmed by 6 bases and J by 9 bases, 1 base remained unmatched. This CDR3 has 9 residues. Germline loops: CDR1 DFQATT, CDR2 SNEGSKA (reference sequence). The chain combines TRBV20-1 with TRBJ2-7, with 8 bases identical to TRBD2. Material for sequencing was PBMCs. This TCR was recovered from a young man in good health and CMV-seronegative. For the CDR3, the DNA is TGCAGTGCCGGGAGGGGGCAGTACTTC. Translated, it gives CSAGRGQYF.